The next 13 T cell receptor beta chains were all read from a single sample in a study of T cells in Graves' hyperthyroidism and ophthalmopathy. RNA transcripts yielded amplified TCR beta CDR3 regions. With the HTBI primer set, the TCR CDR3 went through a first round of RT-PCR. TCRdb fed the multiplex PCR reads into MiXCR, producing one record per CDR3 protein. This sample has approximately 600,000 distinct CDR3 sequences, with less than 25% found just once. The sample was blood. Receptors were obtained from a man aged 25 to 40 with Graves' ophthalmopathy.

This clonotype was counted a few times. The chain recombines TRBV29-1 with TRBJ1-1; a weak D match, TRBD1 (6 bases). The CDR3 runs to 14 residues. CDR1 is SQVTM and CDR2 is ANQGSEA in the germline V gene. Deletions cut 3 bases from V and 0 bases from J, with 11 bases between. The CDR3 reads CSVEVGDMNTEAFF. The CDR3 DNA reads as TGCAGCGTTGAGGTTGGGGACATGAACACTGAAGCTTTCTTT.

This clonotype occurred many times. The chain's CDR3 is CAWSYSGNTIYF. Here the CDR3 DNA reads TGTGCCTGGTCGTACTCTGGAAACACCATATATTTT. The chain recombines TRBV30 with TRBJ1-3, with D unclear. V gave up 5 bases and J gave up 0 bases, with 5 bases separating them. Germline CDR1 GTSNPN, CDR2 SVGIG (reference sequence). The CDR3 has 12 amino acids.

The sample holds a few counts of this clonotype. The chain joins TRBV12-3 or TRBV12-4 to TRBJ2-1; TRBD2 matches 11 bases. V was clipped by 6 bases and J by 5 bases; unmatched bases: 15. The CDR3 has 18 residues. This chain's CDR3 is CASRGRGVGTSGNNEQFF. CDR3 nucleotides: TGTGCCAGCAGGGGGAGAGGGGTGGGGACTAGCGGCAACAATGAGCAGTTCTTC.

The gene calls are TRBV28 and TRBJ2-7; 9 bases fit TRBD2. CDR1 and CDR2 (germline): MDHEN, SYDVKM. This CDR3 comprises 15 residues. Trimming at V came to 5 bases and at J to 0 bases, leaving 5 bases not matched to a gene. The CDR3 region is CASSRLAESSYEQYF. The CDR3 coding sequence is TGTGCCAGCAGTCGACTAGCGGAGAGCTCCTACGAGCAGTACTTC.

The chain is built from TRBV20-1 and TRBJ2-7, with 12 bases matching TRBD2. From germline, CDR1 is DFQATT and CDR2 SNEGSKA (reference sequence). The CDR3 spans 14 residues. V shed 6 bases and J 3 bases; nucleotides not matched to a gene: 6. CDR3: CSAPLAGGRYEQYF. In DNA, the CDR3 is TGCAGTGCCCCACTAGCGGGAGGCCGCTACGAGCAGTACTTC.

This clonotype was seen only a few times. The J gene is TRBJ1-4, the V gene TRBV20-1, with 9 nucleotides matching TRBD1. J was trimmed by 3 bases and V by 1 base; bases with no gene match: 6. Germline lookup yields CDR1 DFQATT and CDR2 SNEGSKA (reference sequence). The CDR3 extends over 16 amino acids. DNA of the CDR3: TGCAGTGCTAGAGGGACAGGGGAATCACCTAATGAAAAACTGTTTTTT. It encodes CSARGTGESPNEKLFF.

The table lists this clonotype with a few counts. The J gene is TRBJ2-1, the V gene TRBV29-1; the D is unclear. The CDR3 consists of 13 residues. The germline V gene has CDR1 SQVTM and CDR2 ANQGSEA. Trimming pared 5 bases from V and 10 bases from J, leaving 18 bases between. In DNA, the CDR3 is TGCAGCGTTTACGGTGGGGATTTCAACGAGCAGTTCTTC. Its protein is CSVYGGDFNEQFF.

This clonotype was seen only a few times. The CDR3 coding sequence is TGTGCCAGCAGCCCGGGGTTAGCGGGAGGGCTCGATTTACAGTTCTTC. It codes for CASSPGLAGGLDLQFF. J is TRBJ2-1 and V is TRBV7-3; 11 bases align to TRBD2. The V segment lost 5 bases and the J segment 13 bases; nucleotides outside the gene matches: 16. The CDR3 has 16 residues. Germline CDR1 reads SGHTA; CDR2 reads FQGTGA.

This chain links TRBV7-3 with TRBJ2-1, with 13 bases fitting TRBD2. J gave up 0 bases and V 3 bases, and 8 bases lay outside the gene matches. The CDR3 has 19 residues. Germline V gives CDR1 SGHTA, CDR2 FQGTGA. DNA of the CDR3: TGTGCCAGCAGCTTCCCTACTAGCGGGAGGGTCCCCTCCTACAATGAGCAGTTCTTC. Protein product: CASSFPTSGRVPSYNEQFF.

The CDR3 spells CANRRDLSDTQYF. CDR3 DNA sequence: TGTGCCAACCGACGGGACTTGTCCGATACGCAGTATTTT. The rearrangement joins TRBV10-3 to TRBJ2-3; TRBD2 is a possible D gene (6 bases). Trimming took 10 bases from V and 6 from J, leaving 17 bases between them. The length of the CDR3 is 13 residues. Germline loops: CDR1 ENHRY, CDR2 SYGVKD.

Many counts were recorded for this clonotype. The CDR3 DNA sequence: TGTGCCAGCAGCTCCAATAGCAATCAGCCCCAGCATTTT. Residues: CASSSNSNQPQHF. This rearrangement joins TRBV7-2 to TRBJ1-5; D ambiguous. Germline lookup yields CDR1 SGHTA and CDR2 FQGNSA. Between the trimmed V and J ends, which lost 4 bases and 0 bases, there was a span of 4 bases. CDR3 length equals 13 residues. Based on the CDR3 plus reference TRBV7-2 and TRBJ1-5, the full variable domain is GAGVSQSPSNKVTEKGKDVELRCDPISGHTALYWYRQSLGQGLEFLIYFQGNSAPDKSGLPSDRFSAERTGGSVSTLTIQRTQQEDSAVYLCASSSNSNQPQHFGDGTRLSIL.

This clonotype was seen a few times. V usage is TRBV19 and J usage is TRBJ1-5; D uncertain. V lost 4 bases to trimming and J lost 3 bases, with 13 bases between them. Germline V gene sequence: CDR1 LNHDA, CDR2 SQIVND (reference sequence). This CDR3 contains 15 residues. In DNA form, the CDR3 reads TGTGCCAGTAGTACTTATAGACGGGACAATCAGCCCCAGCATTTT. Protein: CASSTYRRDNQPQHF.

The chain employs TRBV29-1 and TRBJ1-2, with a possible D match to TRBD1 (5 bases). The CDR3 is 16 residues long. Trimming shortened V by 6 bases and J by 2 bases, and 22 bases separated the two germline ends. Germline lookup yields CDR1 SQVTM and CDR2 ANQGSEA. The CDR3, as DNA: TGCAGCGTCGGCAAAGCTCCAGACGGGGGAAACTATGGCTACACCTTC. This encodes CSVGKAPDGGNYGYTF. Looking up the rest from reference TRBV29-1 and TRBJ1-2 gives the full variable domain: SAVISQKPSRDICQRGTSLTIQCQVDSQVTMMFWYRQQPGQSLTLIATANQGSEATYESGFVIDKFPISRPNLTFSTLTVSNMSPEDSSIYLCSVGKAPDGGNYGYTFGSGTRLTVV.